This entry concerns a single TCR beta chain. What this receptor recognizes is not known. Base qualities are not provided; no much larger clone lies one nucleotide away. The sample carries other DNA sequences with the same CDR3. The entire amount of isolated RNA was reverse transcribed using the High Capacity cDNA Reverse Transcription Kit, so the sequenced TCRB transcripts were expressed ones. Deep immunoSEQ sequencing was applied to naive, central memory and regulatory T cell samples, giving an average of roughly 3.5 million total reads per sample. Sorted cells were lysed in RLT buffer and RNA was extracted with DNase-treated RNeasy Micro or Mini kits, depending on cell number. Each cell subset was processed separately to prevent cross-contamination, with patient and healthy donor samples processed together. Using the immunoSEQ multiplex PCR, TCRB sequences were amplified from cDNA into 87-bp fragments spanning the CDR3 region. Sequencing of the amplicons was done on the Illumina HiSeq platform. The published analysis was carried out like this. Synthetic template baselines were used to correct PCR bias computationally, reads within Hamming distance 2 were collapsed together, and singletons that could not be merged were discarded. Reads were aligned against IMGT so that V, D and J genes, CDR3 length and insertions or deletions at six rearrangement sites could be assigned. Within each subset, clonotype counts were normalized to sorted cell number, and only after that were true diversity and Gini coefficients computed with the tcR R package. Repertoire sharing was quantified using the overlap coefficient calculated on TCRB nucleotide sequences. As a proxy for the pre-selection repertoire, out-of-frame TCRB sequences from naive cells were analyzed. The table comes from immuneACCESS by way of TCRdb, which keeps in-frame sequences with V and J called. Part of the clones is missing from these tables; in studies checked, under half for an unresolved V gene and the rest for unknown reasons. That table furnishes V, J and clone size, whereas the DNA furnished D and trimming. In all, the sample holds over 500,000 clones, and about 14% of those were seen once. The biggest ten clones account for more than 0.08% of the sample.

The sample comes from a study of beta chain features in type 1 diabetes (dated by TCRdb to 2016 to 2019). Regarding the study in general: No differences in mean age, gender distribution, total cell number or subset yield were found between patients and healthy donors. A total of about 110,000,000 sorted cells were examined across all samples, and a strong correlation was observed between cell number per subset and RNA yield. In the study, TCRB repertoires of sorted circulating CD4+ T cell subsets from recently diagnosed type 1 diabetes patients were compared with those of matched healthy donors. Regulatory and stem cell-like memory subsets were isolated from only 8 patients and roughly eight healthy donors, whereas naive and central memory subsets came from all 30 or so donors. Overall study results and their limits: A moderate but significant shortening of TCRB CDR3 length was observed in type 1 diabetes patients in all four CD4+ subsets. Naive, central memory and regulatory TCRB repertoires appeared to be more similar among patients than among healthy donors. Because cDNA was sequenced instead of genomic DNA, activated cells with high expression could be over-represented, although the groups did not differ in activation or CD3 levels. At VDJ recombination sites, patients with type 1 diabetes made fewer insertions and deleted more nucleotides, a pattern implying thymic rearrangement abnormalities. PCR may preferentially amplify shorter templates, but because patient and control samples were amplified and corrected together, any resulting skew would affect both groups equally. Because small numbers of individuals were included in the HLA sub-analyses, any influence of HLA type on TCRB rearrangement was left unresolved.

CDR1 and CDR2, per the germline V gene (reference sequence), are DFQATT and SNEGSKA. The trim is 2 bases for V and 9 bases for J, with a gap of 5 bases between the germline ends. The cysteine opens and the phenylalanine closes a CDR3 of 11 amino acids. Only the CDR3 part of the read is kept: 33 bases, read in frame from the first base. Each donor gave one peripheral blood draw, roughly 110 mL on average, collected into heparinised tubes. Naive, central memory, regulatory and stem cell-like memory CD4+ T cells were sorted on a BD FACSAria II using a panel including CD45RO, CCR7, CD25, CD127, CD95 and CD27. A purity above 95% was achieved for all sorted populations. PBMCs were separated immediately by Lymphoprep density gradient centrifugation and were stained directly, without being cultured. Samples were stained and sorted in pairs, with one healthy donor and one patient per experiment, so that batch effects were minimized.

The sequence joins TRBV20-1 to TRBJ1-6; there is no confident call for the D gene. The source is a man aged 18 to 30 in good health. The sequenced sample consisted of naive CD4+ T cells from blood. The meaning of the sample's cell subset or site label: true naive CD4+ T cells. Here is the DNA: TGCAGTGCTAGACTGGGTTCACCCCTCCACTTT. This gives the protein CSARLGSPLHF.